Following are 29 T cell receptor beta chains from one sample sequenced in a study of PD-L1 blockade in urothelial cancer. Data came from immunoSEQ multiplex PCR; TCRdb stores just in-frame clones and leaves some out. The data contain 85,000 to 90,000 clones, 85% to 95% of them singletons. Sequenced here: PBMCs, sampled around atezolizumab (anti-PD-L1) treatment. The receptors derive from a man between 60 and 75 years old with urothelial cancer.

This clone appeared once. The chain uses TRBV7-3 and TRBJ2-3; 8 bases match TRBD2. This CDR3 comprises 14 residues. J gave up 6 bases and V 2 bases, and 4 bases lay outside the gene matches. The V gene's germline CDR1 is SGHTA and CDR2 FQGTGA. The CDR3 protein is CASSLFGGGDTQYF. CDR3 in DNA: TGTGCCAGCAGCTTATTCGGCGGGGGGGATACGCAGTATTTT.

The rearrangement joins TRBV15 to TRBJ2-7, with 7 bases identical to TRBD1. Germline assignment: CDR1 LNHNV and CDR2 YYDKDF (reference sequence). V trimming: 1 base; J trimming: 5 bases; junction bases outside the gene matches: 8. The CDR3 loop spans 15 amino acids. The CDR3 spells CATSRGRQGSHEQYF. In DNA form, the CDR3 reads TGTGCCACCAGCAGAGGAAGACAGGGAAGCCACGAGCAGTACTTC.

The chain combines TRBV4-1 with TRBJ2-1; possible D gene TRBD2, 6 bases. Looked up from germline, CDR1 is MGHRA and CDR2 is YSYEKL. The CDR3 has 15 residues. The V gene lost 1 base and the J gene lost 1 base, with 8 bases spanning the gap. The CDR3 spells CASSQAGLSYNEQFF. CDR3 DNA: TGCGCCAGCAGCCAAGCGGGACTTTCCTACAATGAGCAGTTCTTC.

J is TRBJ2-5 and V is TRBV4-1, with 10 nucleotides matching TRBD1. After removal of 3 bases from V and 5 bases from J, the junction contained 9 bases not matched to a gene. This CDR3 has 16 residues. Germline CDR1 and CDR2: MGHRA and YSYEKL. The CDR3 sequence: CASSQAWGQGMETQYF. In DNA, the CDR3 is TGCGCCAGCAGCCAGGCGTGGGGACAGGGGATGGAGACCCAGTACTTC.

This chain joins TRBV7-8 and TRBJ1-4; TRBD1 matches at 10 bases. This CDR3 is built from 15 residues. The germline CDR1 and CDR2 sequences are SGHVS and FQNEAQ. J was trimmed by 10 bases and V by 4 bases; bases with no gene match: 9. CDR3 sequence (DNA): TGTGCCAGCAGCTCCGAGACAGGGGGCTCGGGAAAACTGTTTTTT. It translates to CASSSETGGSGKLFF.

This clone was seen a few times. The chain combines TRBV4-2 with TRBJ2-3; weak D call: TRBD2 (6 bases). V was cut by 1 base and J by 1 base, with 9 bases left in between. The CDR3 covers 15 residues. From germline, CDR1 is LGHNA and CDR2 YNFKEQ. CDR3 DNA sequence: TGTGCCAGCAGCCAAGTGGAGCGGGGCACAGATACGCAGTATTTT. Amino acids: CASSQVERGTDTQYF.

V is TRBV14 and J is TRBJ2-7; the match to TRBD2 covers 14 bases. Germline V lookup: CDR1 SGHDN, CDR2 FVKESK. CDR3 size: 16 residues. Unmatched junction bases numbered 1, after V lost 3 bases and J lost 0 bases. CDR3 residues: CASSQGLAGASYEQYF. The CDR3 DNA sequence: TGTGCCAGCAGCCAGGGACTAGCGGGAGCCTCCTACGAGCAGTACTTC.

The chain carries TRBV5-5 and TRBJ1-2, with D possibly being TRBD1 (5 bases). V lost 6 bases to trimming and J lost 1 base, with 19 bases between them. Germline loops: CDR1 SGHKS, CDR2 YYEKEE (reference sequence). The CDR3 totals 16 residues. CDR3 DNA sequence: TGTGCCAGCACCACGGGGGGGGTCCGCGATAACTATGGCTACACCTTC. Its protein is CASTTGGVRDNYGYTF.

The rearrangement links TRBV7-8 to TRBJ2-1; perhaps TRBD2 as D (5 bases). Germline CDR1 and CDR2: SGHVS and FQNEAQ. This CDR3 contains 14 residues. With 5 bases removed from V and 2 bases from J, the gap between germline ends came to 10 bases. As DNA, the CDR3 is TGTGCCAGCAGCATATCCGGGACCTACAATGAGCAGTTCTTC. This codes for CASSISGTYNEQFF.

Comments on this clone: This sample also contains other DNA sequences that code for the same CDR3. The chain carries TRBV18 and TRBJ2-7; D perhaps matches TRBD1 (5 bases). Germline assignment: CDR1 KGHSH and CDR2 LQKENI. Trimming cost V 3 bases and J 1 base, with 7 bases left between them. The CDR3 has 13 amino acids. DNA of the CDR3: TGTGCCAGCTCACCTCCAGGGTCCTACGAGCAGTACTTC. Protein: CASSPPGSYEQYF.

The chain carries TRBV9 and TRBJ2-5; TRBD2 agrees at 8 bases. The CDR3 runs 17 residues. Germline V lookup: CDR1 SGDLS, CDR2 YYNGEE. The V segment lost 0 bases and the J segment 2 bases; nucleotides outside the gene matches: 9. CDR3 in amino acids: CASSVGPQAGGQETQYF. In nucleotides, the CDR3 is TGTGCCAGCAGCGTAGGGCCCCAGGCGGGGGGTCAAGAGACCCAGTACTTC.

The chain carries TRBV7-6 and TRBJ2-3; D may be TRBD1 (6 bases). Trimming shortened V by 5 bases and J by 0 bases, and 15 bases separated the two germline ends. The germline gives CDR1 SGHVS, CDR2 FNYEAQ. This CDR3 has 16 residues. The CDR3 DNA reads as TGTGCCAGCAGCGACGGACAGACCCAGAGCACAGATACGCAGTATTTT. As protein: CASSDGQTQSTDTQYF. Together with reference TRBV7-6 and TRBJ2-3, the CDR3 gives the full variable domain: GAGVSQSPRYKVTKRGQDVALRCDPISGHVSLYWYRQALGQGPEFLTYFNYEAQQDKSGLPNDRFSAERPEGSISTLTIQRTEQRDSAMYRCASSDGQTQSTDTQYFGPGTRLTVL.

The chain employs TRBV7-2 and TRBJ2-7; TRBD2 matches at 12 bases. The CDR3 sequence is 19 residues long. Germline V gene lookup returns CDR1 SGHTA and CDR2 FQGNSA. Losses at the gene ends were 4 bases for V and 3 bases for J; bases not matched to a gene: 16. CDR3 sequence reads: CASSYTTSGGSPPVYEQYF. Here the CDR3 DNA reads TGTGCCAGCAGCTACACGACTAGCGGGGGTTCACCTCCCGTCTACGAGCAGTACTTC.

The chain employs TRBV28 and TRBJ1-4; maybe TRBD1 (6 bases). CDR1 is MDHEN and CDR2 is SYDVKM in the germline V gene. The CDR3 has 18 amino acids. Trimming took 2 bases from V and 0 from J, leaving 16 bases between them. The CDR3 sequence: CASSLTAGDYSTNEKLFF. CDR3 nucleotide sequence: TGTGCCAGCAGTTTAACGGCAGGGGACTACTCAACTAATGAAAAACTGTTTTTT.

The chain is built from TRBV7-6 and TRBJ1-1; possible D gene TRBD1, 6 bases. Germline V gene sequence: CDR1 SGHVS, CDR2 FNYEAQ. Trimming took 5 bases from V and 7 from J, leaving 14 bases between them. This CDR3 comprises 13 residues. The CDR3 protein is CASSKTGGDEAFF. The DNA of the CDR3 is TGTGCCAGCAGCAAGACAGGAGGAGATGAAGCTTTCTTT.

CDR3 region: CASSPSGTSDYEQFF. CDR3 nucleotide sequence: TGCGCCAGCAGCCCCTCCGGGACTAGCGACTATGAGCAGTTCTTC. The chain is built from TRBV4-1 and TRBJ2-1, with 10 bases aligning to TRBD2. This CDR3 has 15 amino acids. V dropped 4 bases and J dropped 8; count of bases not matched to a gene: 8. Per germline, CDR1 MGHRA and CDR2 YSYEKL.

The chain joins TRBV7-9 to TRBJ2-2; 8 positions agree with TRBD1. This CDR3 is built from 16 residues. Germline V gene data show CDR1 as SEHNR and CDR2 as FQNEAQ (reference sequence). V lost 2 bases, J lost 2 bases, and 4 bases stayed unmatched. The CDR3: CASSLWGQANTGELFF. The CDR3 DNA reads as TGTGCCAGCAGCTTATGGGGACAGGCTAACACCGGGGAGCTGTTTTTT.

CDR3 bases: TGTGCCAGCAGCGTAGGTCCTAGCGGGGGCAATGAGCAGTTCTTC. Encoded protein: CASSVGPSGGNEQFF. The chain employs TRBV9 and TRBJ2-1, with 10 bases identical to TRBD2. After removal of 0 bases from V and 6 bases from J, the junction contained 3 bases not matched to a gene. The V gene's germline CDR1 is SGDLS and CDR2 YYNGEE. This CDR3 spans 15 amino acids.

The rearrangement links TRBV28 to TRBJ1-5; D gene uncertain. The CDR3 runs 16 residues. From germline, CDR1 is MDHEN and CDR2 SYDVKM. Trimming took off 3 bases at V and 0 bases at J, with 12 bases between the two ends. CDR3 DNA: TGTGCCAGCAGTTTTGGAGCACTCAATAGCAATCAGCCCCAGCATTTT. It codes for CASSFGALNSNQPQHF.

The chain is built from TRBV9 and TRBJ2-2, with 8 positions matching TRBD1. Germline lookup yields CDR1 SGDLS and CDR2 YYNGEE. J lost 6 bases, V lost 2 bases, and 3 bases had no gene match. This CDR3 has 14 amino acids. CDR3 DNA sequence: TGTGCCAGCAGCGTGGACAGGGAAGCCGGGGAGCTGTTTTTT. Its translation: CASSVDREAGELFF.

The CDR3 DNA is TGTGCCAGTAGTATTATATTGAGACAGAATGCTAACTATGGCTACACCTTC. It translates to CASSIILRQNANYGYTF. This chain joins TRBV19 and TRBJ1-2; the D gene is possibly TRBD1 (5 bases). The CDR3 is 17 amino acids. Germline CDR1 is LNHDA and CDR2 is SQIVND (reference sequence). Trimming shortened V by 3 bases and J by 0 bases, and 17 bases separated the two germline ends.

The chain has TRBV13 and TRBJ2-7, with D possibly being TRBD2 (6 bases). Germline CDR1 and CDR2: PRHDT and FYEKMQ (reference sequence). The CDR3 has 12 amino acids. V was clipped by 5 bases and J by 4 bases, with 9 bases between them. The CDR3 sequence: CASSRGTYEQYF. The CDR3 DNA follows: TGTGCCAGCAGCAGAGGGACTTACGAGCAGTACTTC.

This clone was counted a single time. The chain couples TRBV29-1 to TRBJ2-3, with unresolved D. The germline V gene has CDR1 SQVTM and CDR2 ANQGSEA. The CDR3 has 11 amino acids. Between the trimmed V and J ends, which lost 6 bases and 5 bases, there was a span of 9 bases. CDR3 in DNA: TGCAGCGTCGCGAGACAAGATACGCAGTATTTT. It codes for CSVARQDTQYF.

Here the CDR3 reads CASLARRVSFNEQFF. CDR3 nucleotides: TGTGCCAGTTTGGCGCGGCGGGTTTCTTTCAATGAGCAGTTCTTC. The chain links TRBV6-1 to TRBJ2-1, with a possible D match to TRBD2 (5 bases). CDR1 and CDR2 from the germline V gene are MNHNS and SASEGT. The CDR3 totals 15 residues. V lost 9 bases and J lost 6, with 21 bases in between.

This rearrangement joins TRBV4-1 to TRBJ2-1; D is undetermined. Germline V gene sequence: CDR1 MGHRA, CDR2 YSYEKL. V lost 0 bases and J lost 0, with 12 bases in between. This CDR3 has 17 residues. The CDR3 DNA reads as TGCGCCAGCAGCCAAGATAATCAGGTCAACTCCTACAATGAGCAGTTCTTC. The encoded protein is CASSQDNQVNSYNEQFF.

The chain uses TRBV30 and TRBJ2-1, with 7 bases fitting TRBD2. The CDR3 has 14 residues. Germline CDR1 is GTSNPN and CDR2 is SVGIG (reference sequence). J was trimmed by 4 bases and V by 0 bases; bases with no gene match: 3. This chain's CDR3 is CAWSVGGGYNEQFF. CDR3 coding DNA: TGTGCCTGGAGTGTGGGGGGGGGTTACAATGAGCAGTTCTTC.

The rearrangement uses TRBV6-6 and TRBJ2-1; 11 nucleotides align to TRBD2. The germline V gene encodes CDR1 MNHNY and CDR2 SVGAGI (reference sequence). The CDR3 loop spans 15 amino acids. With V trimmed by 4 bases and J by 5 bases, 4 bases remained unmatched. CDR3 in amino acids: CASSWTSGSDNEQFF. CDR3 nucleotide sequence: TGTGCCAGCAGTTGGACTAGCGGGTCAGACAATGAGCAGTTCTTC.

The chain combines TRBV27 with TRBJ2-1, with 7 bases matching TRBD1. V shed 2 bases and J 2 bases; nucleotides not matched to a gene: 3. Germline CDR1 is MNHEY and CDR2 is SMNVEV (reference sequence). The CDR3 has 15 amino acids. The CDR3 sequence is CASSLDRAPYNEQFF. For the CDR3, the DNA is TGTGCCAGCAGTTTAGACAGGGCCCCCTACAATGAGCAGTTCTTC.

This chain links TRBV28 with TRBJ1-2; weak D call: TRBD1 (6 bases). V was clipped by 6 bases and J by 3 bases, with 17 bases between them. Per germline, CDR1 MDHEN and CDR2 SYDVKM. The CDR3 is made up of 15 amino acids. The CDR3 loop reads CASSGGTTDHYGYTF. For the CDR3, the DNA is TGTGCCAGCAGCGGGGGGACAACAGACCACTATGGCTACACCTTC.